A single sample is the source of the 27 T cell receptor beta chains below, sequenced in a study of blood T cells in healthy people across ages. Next came a second PCR, run for about 7 to 12 cycles, which used a sample-barcoded 5' primer along with a J-beta primer mix. TCRdb re-derived calls from the 5' RACE reads in MiXCR, one entry per CDR3 protein. Of 590,000 or so distinct CDR3 sequences detected, approximately 30% appear once; the ten largest clones hold approximately 14%. Sequencing used blood. These receptors came from a woman of 80 years or more in good health.

This clonotype came up many times. The gene calls are TRBV20-1 and TRBJ2-3, with D possibly TRBD1 on 5 matching bases. V dropped 3 bases and J dropped 10 bases, with 11 bases sitting between them. This CDR3 has 11 residues. The germline CDR1 and CDR2 sequences are DFQATT and SNEGSKA (reference sequence). In DNA, the CDR3 is TGCAGTGCTAGCGAAGGGGTGTCGCAGTATTTT. This encodes CSASEGVSQYF.

Of note for this clonotype: This clone may be a read error of a much larger clone one base away. The chain links TRBV7-2 to TRBJ2-4; TRBD1 matches at 8 bases. The J call may be mistaken, given a closer DNA end match to TRBJ2-7. The CDR3 loop spans 15 amino acids. Germline assignment: CDR1 SGHTA and CDR2 FQGNSA. DNA of the CDR3: TGTGCCTGCAGCTTAGAAACAGGGGGTCGGTACGAGCAGTACTTC. Amino acids: CACSLETGGRYEQYF.

As for this clonotype: This may arise from a read error, as a much more abundant clone is one base away. This chain links TRBV6-2 or TRBV6-3 with TRBJ2-1, with 8 bases identical to TRBD2. This CDR3 region has 15 residues. CDR1 is MNHEY and CDR2 is SVGEGT in the germline V gene. The CDR3 spells CAGRESGGEYNEQFF. The CDR3 DNA sequence: TGTGCCGGCAGGGAGTCGGGGGGGGAGTACAATGAGCAGTTCTTC.

This clonotype has a count of ten or more. V usage is TRBV20-1 and J usage is TRBJ1-2, with D maybe TRBD1 (5 bases). Germline V gene sequence: CDR1 DFQATT, CDR2 SNEGSKA (reference sequence). This CDR3 is 13 amino acids long. The V end was cut by 3 bases, the J end by 2 bases, with 10 bases between. DNA of the CDR3: TGCAGTGCTAGGGGGGTTGAGAACTATGGCTACACCTTC. It yields the protein CSARGVENYGYTF.

V usage is TRBV20-1 and J usage is TRBJ2-7; D call uncertain. The germline CDR1 and CDR2 sequences are DFQATT and SNEGSKA (reference sequence). The CDR3 length is 15 residues. The V gene lost 1 base and the J gene lost 7 bases, with 20 bases spanning the gap. Written as DNA, the CDR3 is TGCAGTGCTAGAGTCGCTCCGAACTCCTACAATGAGCAGTACTTC. It yields the protein CSARVAPNSYNEQYF.

A note on this clonotype: The junction does not match germline at one end; this may be a read error. The CDR3 sequence: CVSSFVGGSSRREQYF. As DNA, the CDR3 is TGTGTCAGCAGCTTTGTGGGGGGGTCCTCTCGACGGGAGCAGTACTTC. J is TRBJ2-7 and V is TRBV5-6; 7 bases are a match to TRBD2. The CDR3 length is 16 residues. CDR1 is SGHDT and CDR2 is YYEEEE in the germline V gene.

The table lists this clonotype with a few counts. As DNA, the CDR3 is TGCAGTGCTCTTGGACTCCTAAACACCGGGGAGCTGTTTTTT. This sequence encodes CSALGLLNTGELFF. J is TRBJ2-2 and V is TRBV20-1; the D gene is possibly TRBD2 (5 bases). In germline, CDR1 is DFQATT, CDR2 SNEGSKA (reference sequence). Between the trimmed V and J ends, which lost 5 bases and 2 bases, there was a span of 12 bases. This CDR3 comprises 14 residues.

This clonotype was counted a few times. The chain links TRBV5-1 to TRBJ2-5; weak D call: TRBD1 (7 bases). V was trimmed by 4 bases and J by 2 bases, leaving 15 bases between them. The CDR3 has 15 amino acids. In germline, CDR1 is SGHRS, CDR2 YFSETQ. CDR3 DNA sequence: TGCGCCAGCAGCGGCAGGGGGGCGACTCAAGAGACCCAGTACTTC. It encodes CASSGRGATQETQYF.

This clonotype was counted ten times or more. The rearrangement uses TRBV7-9 and TRBJ2-5; tentative D call: TRBD1 (5 bases). The V and J ends lost 5 bases and 5 bases respectively, with 18 bases between them. The CDR3 length is 15 residues. Germline loops: CDR1 SEHNR, CDR2 FQNEAQ (reference sequence). In nucleotides, the CDR3 is TGTGCCAGCAGCATAGACAGTCGTTCGCAGGAGACCCAGTACTTC. It is translated as CASSIDSRSQETQYF.

The chain uses TRBV4-3 and TRBJ1-5, with D maybe TRBD1 (5 bases). The CDR3 covers 14 residues. V was pared by 0 bases and J by 5 bases, with 8 bases between. Per germline, CDR1 LGHNA and CDR2 YSLEER. CDR3 in amino acids: CASSQDRGYQPQHF. The DNA of the CDR3 is TGCGCCAGCAGCCAAGATAGGGGATATCAGCCCCAGCATTTT.

Concerning this clonotype: One junction end disagrees with the germline gene, perhaps due to a read error. The V call is TRBV15, the J call TRBJ1-4; 9 bases match TRBD1. Germline V gives CDR1 LNHNV, CDR2 YYDKDF (reference sequence). This CDR3 region has 15 residues. CDR3 in amino acids: CATSGEDRGREKRFF. Here the CDR3 DNA reads TGTGCCACCAGCGGGGAGGACAGGGGTCGTGAAAAACGGTTTTTT.

This clonotype was seen repeatedly, ten times or more. The chain recombines TRBV7-2 with TRBJ2-5; D is possibly TRBD2 (6 bases). Germline V gene data show CDR1 as SGHTA and CDR2 as FQGNSA. This CDR3 comprises 13 residues. Trimming left V 3 bases short and J 9 bases short, with 14 bases between. The CDR3 reads CASSFKAPGAQYF. The DNA for the CDR3 is TGTGCCAGCAGCTTTAAAGCGCCGGGGGCCCAGTACTTC. Supplemented by reference TRBV7-2 and TRBJ2-5, the full variable domain reads GAGVSQSPSNKVTEKGKDVELRCDPISGHTALYWYRQSLGQGLEFLIYFQGNSAPDKSGLPSDRFSAERTGGSVSTLTIQRTQQEDSAVYLCASSFKAPGAQYFGPGTRLLVL.

As concerns this clonotype: An end of the junction does not agree with germline; a read error may underlie this. The V gene is TRBV12-3 or TRBV12-4, the J gene TRBJ2-6; 8 nucleotides match TRBD2. The CDR3 contains 18 residues. The DNA for the CDR3 is TGTGCCAGCAGACCAAGCTTAGCGGGGCTCACTGGGGCCAACGTCCGGACTTTC. This codes for CASRPSLAGLTGANVRTF.

Worth noting for this clonotype: A much larger clone differs by one base, so this may be a read error. The chain uses TRBV14 and TRBJ2-7, with D possibly called TRBD1 or TRBD2 (5 bases each). This CDR3 has 15 amino acids. CDR1 SGHDN and CDR2 FVKESK come from the germline V gene. The chain's CDR3 is CTSSQGGQGSYEQYF. CDR3 sequence (DNA): TGTACCAGCAGCCAAGGCGGGCAGGGCTCCTACGAGCAGTACTTC.

The chain links TRBV27 to TRBJ1-4; D gene uncertain. V was shortened by 5 bases and J by 8 bases, with 18 bases between the two germline ends. This CDR3 has 15 amino acids. From germline, CDR1 is MNHEY and CDR2 SMNVEV (reference sequence). The CDR3 loop is CASSMTGTGVEKLFF. In DNA form, the CDR3 reads TGTGCCAGCAGTATGACCGGTACCGGGGTGGAAAAACTGTTTTTT. The whole variable domain, remainder taken from reference TRBV27 and TRBJ1-4, is EAQVTQNPRYLITVTGKKLTVTCSQNMNHEYMSWYRQDPGLGLRQIYYSMNVEVTDKGDVPEGYKVSRKEKRNFPLILESPSPNQTSLYFCASSMTGTGVEKLFFGSGTQLSVL.

At least ten counts were recorded for this clonotype. The V gene is TRBV5-5, the J gene TRBJ1-1; 7 bases map to TRBD1. J lost 2 bases, V lost 4 bases, and 11 bases had no gene match. This CDR3 has 16 residues. Germline V gene sequence: CDR1 SGHKS, CDR2 YYEKEE (reference sequence). CDR3 sequence: CASSPTPDRSNTEAFF. CDR3 sequence (DNA): TGTGCCAGCAGCCCAACCCCGGACAGGAGCAACACTGAAGCTTTCTTT. Filled out from reference TRBV5-5 and TRBJ1-1, the complete variable domain reads DAGVTQSPTHLIKTRGQQVTLRCSPISGHKSVSWYQQVLGQGPQFIFQYYEKEERGRGNFPDRFSARQFPNYSSELNVNALLLGDSALYLCASSPTPDRSNTEAFFGQGTRLTVV.

This clonotype was counted ten times or more. The chain employs TRBV28 and TRBJ2-3; D is uncertain. Per germline, CDR1 MDHEN and CDR2 SYDVKM. The ends were cut back, 1 base at V and 1 base at J, with 9 bases in the middle. The CDR3 covers 15 residues. CDR3 nucleotides: TGTGCCAGCAGTTTATCCGGAACCGGCACAGATACGCAGTATTTT. It is translated as CASSLSGTGTDTQYF.

The chain combines TRBV4-3 with TRBJ2-1; 8 bases align to TRBD2. Germline assignment: CDR1 LGHNA and CDR2 YSLEER. V shed 1 base and J 2 bases; nucleotides not matched to a gene: 10. There are 18 residues in the CDR3. The CDR3 DNA reads as TGCGCCAGCAGCCAAGCGGAGCGGGGGCCTCCTCCCTACAATGAGCAGTTCTTC. Its translation: CASSQAERGPPPYNEQFF.

The sample holds a few counts of this clonotype. Possible read error: a much larger clone is one base away. CDR3 DNA sequence: TGTGCCAGCAGCTTAGTTCGTATTACCCCGCCGGAGACCCAGTACTTC. It specifies CASSLVRITPPETQYF. The V gene is TRBV7-8, the J gene TRBJ2-5; D remains ambiguous. CDR3 size: 16 residues. Germline CDR1 and CDR2: SGHVS and FQNEAQ. Trimming took off 1 base at V and 5 bases at J, with 17 bases between the two ends.

This clonotype was detected only a few times. The chain has TRBV29-1 and TRBJ1-4; D remains unclear. V shed 7 bases and J shed 7 bases, with 13 bases lying between them. This CDR3 has 12 amino acids. Germline loops: CDR1 SQVTM, CDR2 ANQGSEA. CDR3 amino acids: CSAWVGGEKLFF. The DNA for the CDR3 is TGCAGCGCCTGGGTTGGAGGTGAAAAACTGTTTTTT. The whole variable domain, remainder taken from reference TRBV29-1 and TRBJ1-4, is SAVISQKPSRDICQRGTSLTIQCQVDSQVTMMFWYRQQPGQSLTLIATANQGSEATYESGFVIDKFPISRPNLTFSTLTVSNMSPEDSSIYLCSAWVGGEKLFFGSGTQLSVL.

This clonotype was recorded at least ten times. The chain employs TRBV9 and TRBJ2-7; the D is unclear. Trimming took off 2 bases at V and 3 bases at J, with 12 bases between the two ends. Per the germline V gene, CDR1 is SGDLS and CDR2 is YYNGEE. This CDR3 comprises 14 residues. The CDR3 DNA reads as TGTGCCAGCAGCGTCGATAGTACCATCTACGAGCAGTACTTC. It yields the protein CASSVDSTIYEQYF.

This clonotype was counted at least ten times. V is TRBV7-9 and J is TRBJ1-1; no firm D call. Between the trimmed V and J ends, which lost 3 bases and 4 bases, there was a span of 9 bases. The CDR3 has 13 residues. Germline values: CDR1 SEHNR, CDR2 FQNEAQ (reference sequence). The CDR3 protein is CASSFEGLTEAFF. DNA for the CDR3: TGTGCCAGCAGCTTTGAGGGTCTCACTGAAGCTTTCTTT.

Note on this clonotype: The junction differs from germline at one of its ends, possibly a read error. The genes are TRBV5-1 and TRBJ1-4; D unclear. CDR3 length equals 15 residues. Germline lookup yields CDR1 SGHRS and CDR2 YFSETQ. As DNA, the CDR3 is TGCGCCAGCAGCCCGGACCGGCCAACTAATGAAAAACGGTTTTTT. This gives the protein CASSPDRPTNEKRFF.

This clonotype was detected only once. The chain links TRBV20-1 to TRBJ2-7; D is perhaps TRBD2 (6 bases). This CDR3 has 17 residues. Trimming pared 1 base from V and 1 base from J, leaving 20 bases between. CDR1 and CDR2 (germline): DFQATT, SNEGSKA (reference sequence). The CDR3 protein is CSARASWVAVSSYEQYF. The CDR3 nucleotides read TGCAGTGCTAGAGCCTCCTGGGTAGCGGTGTCGTCCTACGAGCAGTACTTC.

The gene calls are TRBV20-1 and TRBJ1-1, with a possible D match to TRBD1 (5 bases). There are 15 residues in the CDR3. V was clipped by 3 bases and J by 0 bases, with 14 bases between them. Germline CDR1 DFQATT, CDR2 SNEGSKA (reference sequence). CDR3 sequence (DNA): TGCAGTGCTAGGCGCCGACAGCACATGAACACTGAAGCTTTCTTT. Protein: CSARRRQHMNTEAFF.

About this clonotype: A much larger clone sits a single nucleotide away, making a read error possible. The genes are TRBV10-3 and TRBJ2-7, with D possibly being TRBD1 or TRBD2 (6 bases each). The germline V gene encodes CDR1 ENHRY and CDR2 SYGVKD. This CDR3 spans 12 amino acids. V was cut by 3 bases and J by 7 bases, with 10 bases left in between. The DNA for the CDR3 is TGTGCCATCAGTGACGGGGGCTATGAGCAGTACTTC. Translation gives CAISDGGYEQYF.

This clonotype was detected only a few times. The chain recombines TRBV4-3 with TRBJ2-2; 14 bases fit TRBD2. The germline V gene encodes CDR1 LGHNA and CDR2 YSLEER. The trim removed 8 bases at V and 4 bases at J, leaving 9 bases unmatched. The length of the CDR3 is 17 residues. The CDR3 nucleotides read TGCGCCAGCGCTAGGACTAGCGGGGGGAAAGGCACCGGGGAGCTGTTTTTT. Its protein is CASARTSGGKGTGELFF.